Sequencing of this T cell receptor beta chain was carried out in a study of blood T cell repertoires in COVID-19. For the study at large: Donors in the United States, Italy and Spain gave samples during acute or convalescent COVID-19. The cDNA or gDNA used as material had been derived from T cells, B-cell-depleted T cells, or PBMCs.

Authors' analysis steps: For nucleated cells, counts were estimated from reference gene primer amplification. Only in-frame clones appear in the TCRdb table, and some are missing; sequencing was by immunoSEQ multiplex PCR. For V, J and clone size, that table is used; D and trimming come from the DNA. The profile shows around 460,000 clones, 70% to 90% of them singletons. Per the germline V gene, CDR1 is MNHNS and CDR2 is SASEGT. Trimming stripped 0 bases from V and 3 bases from J, with 9 bases between. This CDR3 is built from 15 residues. Recruited during active infection, patients (from Seattle) were subsequently followed longitudinally.

V and J are TRBV6-1 and TRBJ1-5; no clear D gene. The sequencing input was peripheral blood. This sequence was found in a young man with COVID-19, enrolled during active disease. The CDR3 protein is CASSEARRINQPQHF. The CDR3 coding sequence is TGTGCCAGCAGTGAAGCCCGCAGGATCAATCAGCCCCAGCATTTT.